This T cell receptor (beta chain) appears in the sequencing data of a study of control samples from healthy donors and cancer patients (dated by TCRdb to the early 2020s). The protocol used for the library was the immunoSEQ multiplex PCR assay. TCRdb took this table from immuneACCESS and kept in-frame rearrangements with V and J called. Such tables lack part of the clones; where checked against another copy, unresolved V genes explain under half of the gap, and the rest is unexplained. The sample yields roughly 130,000 clones; roughly 89% were counted once. 11% of the sample lies in the top ten. CDR1 and CDR2 (MDHEN, SYDVKM) derive from the germline V gene. Including cysteine and phenylalanine, the CDR3 has 14 amino acids. The retained sequence is limited to the CDR3, 42 bases, with the frame set at the first base. V was cut back by 6 bases and J by 4 bases, leaving a gap of 13 bases between them.

Points on this clone: Its recognized antigen is unknown. Nothing much larger sits one base from this clone, and base qualities are not available.

This TCR derives from a man aged 25-45 years in good health. The chain links TRBV28 with TRBJ1-5; TRBD1 is a weak D gene call, 6 bases matching. Sequencing was carried out using blood. The CDR3 reads CASSSPTGNQPQHF. At the DNA level, the sequence is TGTGCCAGCAGCTCACCAACAGGGAATCAGCCCCAGCATTTT.